Presented here are 27 T cell receptor beta chains from one specimen sequenced in a study of blood T cell repertoires in COVID-19. TCRdb keeps only in-frame clones here, not all; method: immunoSEQ multiplex PCR. The sample has about 270,000 clones, more than 75% seen once. Source material: peripheral blood. The receptors come from a man in his forties with active or convalescent COVID-19.

This clone was counted between two and nine times. This rearrangement joins TRBV14 to TRBJ1-1, with D tentatively TRBD1 (6 bases). This CDR3 comprises 12 residues. The V gene lost 4 bases and the J gene lost 7 bases, with 10 bases spanning the gap. CDR1 and CDR2 from the germline V gene are SGHDN and FVKESK. The CDR3 DNA reads TGTGCCAGCAGCCGCACGACAGGTGAAGCTTTCTTT. Translating it yields CASSRTTGEAFF.

The genes are TRBV5-1 and TRBJ2-1; no reliable D call. The CDR3 totals 12 residues. CDR1 SGHRS and CDR2 YFSETQ come from the germline V gene. With 2 bases removed from V and 8 bases from J, the gap between germline ends came to 8 bases. The CDR3: CASSFFEDEQFF. CDR3 bases: TGCGCCAGCAGCTTTTTTGAGGATGAGCAGTTCTTC.

V gene TRBV30 combines with J gene TRBJ2-7; 10 bases are a match to TRBD2. CDR3 size: 13 residues. The junction had 3 bases not matched to a gene; V was cut back by 2 bases and J by 5 bases. Germline V gene lookup returns CDR1 GTSNPN and CDR2 SVGIG (reference sequence). The CDR3 DNA sequence: TGTGCCTGGAGTCCTACTAGCGGGAACGAGCAGTACTTC. Amino acid sequence: CAWSPTSGNEQYF.

The rearrangement joins TRBV10-2 to TRBJ1-2; 9 positions agree with TRBD1. V was clipped by 2 bases and J by 2 bases; unmatched bases: 6. The CDR3 totals 16 residues. The germline CDR1 and CDR2 sequences are WSHSY and SAAADI. CDR3 in amino acids: CASSEAWTGENYGYTF. In DNA form, the CDR3 reads TGCGCCAGCAGTGAGGCCTGGACAGGGGAAAACTATGGCTACACCTTC.

The rearrangement joins TRBV25-1 to TRBJ1-1; D is possibly TRBD1 (5 bases). The CDR3 consists of 17 residues. Looked up from germline, CDR1 is MGHDK and CDR2 is SYGVNS. Trimming shortened V by 6 bases and J by 0 bases, and 20 bases separated the two germline ends. CDR3 coding DNA: TGTGCCAGCAGCCTAAATAGGGGTTCCGACCTGAACACTGAAGCTTTCTTT. Amino acid sequence: CASSLNRGSDLNTEAFF.

This chain joins TRBV28 and TRBJ2-7, with D maybe TRBD1 (6 bases). Germline V gene lookup returns CDR1 MDHEN and CDR2 SYDVKM. The ends were cut back, 6 bases at V and 2 bases at J, with 14 bases in the middle. The CDR3 has 14 residues. CDR3 nucleotides: TGTGCCAGCAGGGCCGGTACAGGGACCTACGAGCAGTACTTC. It encodes CASRAGTGTYEQYF. The full variable domain, in which reference TRBV28 and TRBJ2-7 provide the parts outside the CDR3, is DVKVTQSSRYLVKRTGEKVFLECVQDMDHENMFWYRQDPGLGLRLIYFSYDVKMKEKGDIPEGYSVSREKKERFSLILESASTNQTSMYLCASRAGTGTYEQYFGPGTRLTVT.

The rearrangement uses TRBV5-1 and TRBJ1-4, with D possibly being TRBD1 (5 bases). The V end was cut by 0 bases, the J end by 1 base, with 7 bases between. The CDR3 runs to 15 residues. Germline assignment: CDR1 SGHRS and CDR2 YFSETQ. For the CDR3, the DNA is TGCGCCAGCAGCTTGGGACAGAGAACTAATGAAAAACTGTTTTTT. This translates into CASSLGQRTNEKLFF.

The V and J genes are TRBV5-4 and TRBJ1-3; TRBD1 is a possible D gene (5 bases). Germline CDR1 SGHNT, CDR2 YYREEE (reference sequence). The CDR3 length is 16 residues. V was pared by 1 base and J by 0 bases, with 11 bases between. DNA of the CDR3: TGTGCCAGCAGCTTGTGGGGGGGTTTCTCTGGAAACACCATATATTTT. It codes for CASSLWGGFSGNTIYF.

The V call is TRBV5-1, the J call TRBJ1-2, with D unclear. The CDR3 has 16 amino acids. Germline V gives CDR1 SGHRS, CDR2 YFSETQ. The V end was cut by 0 bases, the J end by 9 bases, with 21 bases between. The CDR3 reads CASSLGQESIGRSYTF. CDR3 DNA: TGCGCCAGCAGCTTGGGGCAGGAAAGCATTGGGAGAAGCTACACCTTC.

The V and J genes are TRBV27 and TRBJ2-7; 9 bases align to TRBD1. The germline gives CDR1 MNHEY, CDR2 SMNVEV (reference sequence). The CDR3 is made up of 14 amino acids. After removal of 7 bases from V and 7 bases from J, the junction contained 11 bases not matched to a gene. CDR3 bases: TGTGCCAGCAAGCAACAGGGGGCACCTTGGGAGCAGTACTTC. This codes for CASKQQGAPWEQYF.

The rearrangement uses TRBV9 and TRBJ1-3; the match to TRBD1 covers 7 bases. This CDR3 has 17 amino acids. The V segment lost 2 bases and the J segment 0 bases; nucleotides outside the gene matches: 8. Germline assignment: CDR1 SGDLS and CDR2 YYNGEE. This CDR3 is CASSVFGDSSSGNTIYF. As DNA, the CDR3 is TGTGCCAGCAGCGTCTTCGGGGACAGCAGCTCTGGAAACACCATATATTTT.

The chain carries TRBV6-6 and TRBJ1-1, with D maybe TRBD1 (5 bases). Germline V lookup: CDR1 MNHNY, CDR2 SVGAGI (reference sequence). This CDR3 is 12 amino acids long. The V end was cut by 4 bases, the J end by 11 bases, with 14 bases between. The CDR3 region has the DNA TGTGCCAGCAGTTCTACAGGTTTGGAGGCTTTCTTT. Its protein product is CASSSTGLEAFF.

The chain joins TRBV5-1 to TRBJ1-3; weak D call: TRBD1 (6 bases). The ends were cut back, 3 bases at V and 4 bases at J, with 14 bases in the middle. Germline V gene sequence: CDR1 SGHRS, CDR2 YFSETQ. This CDR3 is built from 15 residues. CDR3 amino acids: CASSSLTGKGNTIYF. CDR3 DNA sequence: TGCGCCAGCAGCTCATTAACAGGGAAAGGAAACACCATATATTTT.

The chain links TRBV4-2 to TRBJ1-4; 7 bases map to TRBD1. This CDR3 has 15 residues. With 1 base clipped from V and 8 bases from J, the junction kept 7 bases outside the gene matches. Germline V gives CDR1 LGHNA, CDR2 YNFKEQ. The CDR3 DNA reads TGTGCCAGCAGCCAAGGCGACAGGGTGAGGGAAAAACTGTTTTTT. Residues: CASSQGDRVREKLFF.

The sample holds one count of this clone. For the CDR3, the DNA is TGTGCCTTTCAGCGGACCTACAATGAGCAGTTCTTC. Its protein product is CAFQRTYNEQFF. The chain recombines TRBV30 with TRBJ2-1, with D possibly matching TRBD2 (5 bases). The germline V gene encodes CDR1 GTSNPN and CDR2 SVGIG (reference sequence). The CDR3 runs to 12 residues. Between the trimmed V and J ends, which lost 7 bases and 2 bases, there was a span of 9 bases. The whole variable domain, remainder taken from reference TRBV30 and TRBJ2-1, is SQTIHQWPATLVQPVGSPLSLECTVEGTSNPNLYWYRQAAGRGLQLLFYSVGIGQISSEVPQNLSASRPQDRQFILSSKKLLLSDSGFYLCAFQRTYNEQFFGPGTRLTVL.

This sequence joins TRBV4-1 and TRBJ2-5; maybe TRBD1 (6 bases). The germline V and J ends were trimmed by 1 base and 5 bases, with 14 bases remaining between them. Per the germline V gene, CDR1 is MGHRA and CDR2 is YSYEKL. This CDR3 comprises 15 residues. Here the CDR3 reads CASSQARGGWETQYF. The CDR3 DNA reads TGCGCCAGCAGCCAAGCCAGGGGCGGGTGGGAGACCCAGTACTTC.

The V call is TRBV24-1, the J call TRBJ1-2; D is uncertain. Germline V CDR1 and CDR2: KGHDR, SFDVKD. V shed 5 bases and J shed 2 bases, with 8 bases lying between them. The CDR3 length is 13 residues. CDR3 sequence reads: CATSAHRNYGYTF. In DNA form, the CDR3 reads TGTGCCACCAGTGCCCACAGAAACTATGGCTACACCTTC.

The chain combines TRBV13 with TRBJ2-4; TRBD1 matches 8 bases. The germline V gene encodes CDR1 PRHDT and CDR2 FYEKMQ (reference sequence). The CDR3 sequence is 14 residues long. Germline trimming cut 4 bases from V and 7 bases from J; bases unmatched to any gene: 6. CDR3 amino acids: CASSSGQEKNIQYF. DNA of the CDR3: TGTGCCAGCAGCTCGGGACAGGAGAAGAACATTCAGTACTTC.

The J gene is TRBJ1-1, the V gene TRBV7-9; 9 positions agree with TRBD1. After removal of 5 bases from V and 6 bases from J, the junction contained 10 bases not matched to a gene. CDR3 length equals 15 residues. Looked up from germline, CDR1 is SEHNR and CDR2 is FQNEAQ (reference sequence). The CDR3 loop reads CASSKGTGKIAEAFF. For the CDR3, the DNA is TGTGCCAGCAGCAAGGGGACAGGGAAAATCGCTGAAGCTTTCTTT.

This chain connects TRBV7-3 to TRBJ2-3; TRBD2 aligns across 9 bases. Unmatched junction bases numbered 10, after V lost 5 bases and J lost 4 bases. CDR3 length: 16 residues. Per germline, CDR1 SGHTA and CDR2 FQGTGA. The DNA of the CDR3 is TGTGCCAGCAGCCTCGGGACTAGCCCTCGGTCAGATACGCAGTATTTT. It specifies CASSLGTSPRSDTQYF.

The rearrangement uses TRBV24-1 and TRBJ2-2; the D gene is possibly TRBD2 (7 bases). Germline CDR1 is KGHDR and CDR2 is SFDVKD. Deletions cut 4 bases from V and 7 bases from J, with 18 bases between. This CDR3 contains 16 residues. The CDR3 loop is CATSEMKAGEGGELFF. The CDR3 DNA is TGTGCCACCAGTGAAATGAAGGCAGGGGAGGGCGGGGAGCTGTTTTTT.

This chain connects TRBV5-1 to TRBJ1-6; TRBD1 agrees at 7 bases. From germline, CDR1 is SGHRS and CDR2 YFSETQ. The CDR3 totals 18 residues. The J segment lost 5 bases and the V segment lost 1 base, leaving 12 bases of the junction unmatched. The CDR3 here is CASSLTMVTGQNNSPLHF. The CDR3 DNA reads as TGCGCCAGCAGCTTGACGATGGTAACGGGACAGAATAATTCACCCCTCCACTTT.

The V and J genes are TRBV3-1 (or the pseudogene TRBV3-2) and TRBJ2-6; 7 bases align to TRBD1. Germline trimming cut 7 bases from V and 1 base from J; bases unmatched to any gene: 1. The CDR3 runs 14 residues. Germline-derived CDR1 and CDR2 are LGHDT and YNNKEL (reference sequence). This chain's CDR3 is CASKTGSGANVLTF. The CDR3 DNA follows: TGTGCCAGCAAGACAGGGTCTGGGGCCAACGTCCTGACTTTC.

The V gene is TRBV29-1, the J gene TRBJ2-2, with 7 bases lining up with TRBD1. CDR3 length: 14 amino acids. The V segment lost 4 bases and the J segment 6 bases; nucleotides outside the gene matches: 8. Germline-derived CDR1 and CDR2 are SQVTM and ANQGSEA. As DNA, the CDR3 is TGCAGCGTTGGACAGGGTGGTTACTCCGGGGAGCTGTTTTTT. This sequence encodes CSVGQGGYSGELFF.

The chain employs TRBV29-1 and TRBJ2-5; TRBD1 aligns across 7 bases. This CDR3 contains 15 residues. V shed 6 bases, J shed 4 bases, and the junction held 14 bases outside the gene matches. CDR1 is SQVTM and CDR2 is ANQGSEA in the germline V gene. The CDR3 loop reads CSVDNTGAGGETQYF. The CDR3 DNA is TGCAGCGTCGACAACACAGGGGCCGGAGGAGAGACCCAGTACTTC.

The chain combines TRBV7-3 with TRBJ2-3, with D possibly matching TRBD2 (5 bases). Germline CDR1 is SGHTA and CDR2 is FQGTGA. V dropped 2 bases and J dropped 2 bases, with 11 bases sitting between them. This CDR3 comprises 15 residues. The chain's CDR3 is CASSLGRRATDTQYF. DNA for the CDR3: TGTGCCAGCAGCTTAGGGAGACGGGCCACAGATACGCAGTATTTT.

CDR3 sequence reads: CASSFSGQGNTGELFF. As DNA, the CDR3 is TGCGCCAGCAGCTTCTCGGGACAGGGAAACACCGGGGAGCTGTTTTTT. The rearrangement links TRBV5-1 to TRBJ2-2; 9 bases fit TRBD1. In germline, CDR1 is SGHRS, CDR2 YFSETQ. J lost 2 bases, V lost 2 bases, and 4 bases had no gene match. The CDR3 loop spans 16 amino acids.